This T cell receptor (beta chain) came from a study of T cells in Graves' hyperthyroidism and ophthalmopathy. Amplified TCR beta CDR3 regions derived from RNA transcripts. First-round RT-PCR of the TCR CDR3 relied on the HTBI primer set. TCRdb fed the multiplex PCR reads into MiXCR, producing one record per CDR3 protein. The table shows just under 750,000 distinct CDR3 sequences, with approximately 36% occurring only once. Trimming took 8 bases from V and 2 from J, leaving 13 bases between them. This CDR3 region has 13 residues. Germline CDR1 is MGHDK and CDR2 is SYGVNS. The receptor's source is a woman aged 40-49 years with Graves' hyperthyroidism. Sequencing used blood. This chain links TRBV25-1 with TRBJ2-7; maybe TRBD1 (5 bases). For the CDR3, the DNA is TGTGCCAGCCTAGACAGAACAGCCTACGAGCAGTACTTC. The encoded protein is CASLDRTAYEQYF.